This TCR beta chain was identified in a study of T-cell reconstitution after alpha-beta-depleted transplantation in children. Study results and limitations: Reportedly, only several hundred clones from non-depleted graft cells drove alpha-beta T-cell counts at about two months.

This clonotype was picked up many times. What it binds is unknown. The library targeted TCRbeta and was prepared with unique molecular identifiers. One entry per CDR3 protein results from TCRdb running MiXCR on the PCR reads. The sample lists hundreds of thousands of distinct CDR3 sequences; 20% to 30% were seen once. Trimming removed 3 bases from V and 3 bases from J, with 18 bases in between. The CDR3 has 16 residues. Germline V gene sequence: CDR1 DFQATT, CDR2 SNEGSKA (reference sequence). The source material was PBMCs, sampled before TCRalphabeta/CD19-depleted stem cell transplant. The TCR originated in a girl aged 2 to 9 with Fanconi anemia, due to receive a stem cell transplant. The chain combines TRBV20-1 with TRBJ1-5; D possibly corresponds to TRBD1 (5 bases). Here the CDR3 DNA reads TGCAGTGCTAGTAGACAGCCCTCGGGCTTCAATCAGCCCCAGCATTTT. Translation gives CSASRQPSGFNQPQHF.